This TCR beta chain derives from a study of shared T cell receptors in the human thymus. Profiling relied on immunoSEQ multiplex PCR, and the TCRdb table lists in-frame clones only, not all of them. This sample has over 650,000 clones; over 75% occur once, and the top ten carry 0.0094%. This CDR3 region has 11 residues. Germline V CDR1 and CDR2: MNHEY, SVGAGI. The same data also went into a second study, on human thymus T cells. Turning to that study: Those donating were healthy Finnish infants in corrective surgery for congenital heart defects. Thymus tissue for the work was resected from patients undergoing corrective heart surgery. Highly overlapping thymic repertoires in unrelated individuals were reported by related research.

The sequence came from a boy in the first two years of life with a congenital heart defect. Sequenced: thymocytes. The genes are TRBV6-5 and TRBJ2-3; D uncertain. The CDR3: CGAGDADTQYF. The CDR3 DNA reads as TGTGGGGCCGGCGACGCAGATACGCAGTATTTT.